This T cell receptor beta chain was sequenced during a study of T-cell reconstitution after alpha-beta-depleted transplantation in children. Construction of the TCRbeta library involved unique molecular identifiers. TCRdb reanalysed the PCR reads using MiXCR and keeps one entry per CDR3 protein. Found here are about 610,000 distinct CDR3 sequences, more than 9% of them singletons; the top ten hold approximately 4.1%. This clonotype has at least ten counts. V was clipped by 10 bases and J by 6 bases, with 11 bases between them. The CDR3 has 11 amino acids. The receptor was derived from a human donor who donated a stem cell graft to a child with acute myeloid leukemia. This chain uses TRBV12-3 or TRBV12-4 with TRBJ2-3; D gene uncertain. The input for sequencing was PBMCs from the stem cell graft donor, taken from the stem cell graft. CDR3 loop: CAIAFVDTQYF. The CDR3 DNA is TGTGCCATCGCGTTTGTTGATACGCAGTATTTT.